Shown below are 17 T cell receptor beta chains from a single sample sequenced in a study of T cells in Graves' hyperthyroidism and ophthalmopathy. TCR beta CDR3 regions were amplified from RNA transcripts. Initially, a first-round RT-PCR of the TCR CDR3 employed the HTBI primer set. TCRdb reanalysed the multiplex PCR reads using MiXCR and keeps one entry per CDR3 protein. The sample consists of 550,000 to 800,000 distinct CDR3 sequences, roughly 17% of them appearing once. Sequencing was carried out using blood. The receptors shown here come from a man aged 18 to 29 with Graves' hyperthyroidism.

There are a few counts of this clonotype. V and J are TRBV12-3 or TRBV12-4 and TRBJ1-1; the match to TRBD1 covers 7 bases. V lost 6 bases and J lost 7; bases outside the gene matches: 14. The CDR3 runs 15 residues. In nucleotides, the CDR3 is TGTGCCAGCAGAGCGACAGGGAAAGGTTTTGGTGAAGCTTTCTTT. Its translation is CASRATGKGFGEAFF.

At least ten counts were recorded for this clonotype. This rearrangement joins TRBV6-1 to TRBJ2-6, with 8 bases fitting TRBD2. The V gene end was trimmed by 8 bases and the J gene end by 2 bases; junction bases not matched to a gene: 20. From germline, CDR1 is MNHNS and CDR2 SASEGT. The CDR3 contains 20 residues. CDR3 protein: CASSSLSGSLGFPGANVLTF. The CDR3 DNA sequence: TGTGCCAGCTCAAGTTTGAGCGGGAGCCTGGGGTTTCCTGGGGCCAACGTCCTGACTTTC.

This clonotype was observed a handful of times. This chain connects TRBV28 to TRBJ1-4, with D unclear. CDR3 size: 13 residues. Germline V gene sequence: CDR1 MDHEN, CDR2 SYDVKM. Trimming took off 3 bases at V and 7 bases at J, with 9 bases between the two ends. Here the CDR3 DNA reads TGTGCCAGCAGTTTCGGCAGAGGTGAAAAACTGTTTTTT. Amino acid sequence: CASSFGRGEKLFF. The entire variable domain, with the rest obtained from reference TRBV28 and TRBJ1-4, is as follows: DVKVTQSSRYLVKRTGEKVFLECVQDMDHENMFWYRQDPGLGLRLIYFSYDVKMKEKGDIPEGYSVSREKKERFSLILESASTNQTSMYLCASSFGRGEKLFFGSGTQLSVL.

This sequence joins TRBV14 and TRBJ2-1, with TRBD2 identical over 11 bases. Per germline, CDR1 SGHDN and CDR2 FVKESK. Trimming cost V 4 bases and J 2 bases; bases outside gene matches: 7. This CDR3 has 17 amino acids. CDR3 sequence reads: CASSPLAGGPTYNEQFF. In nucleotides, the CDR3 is TGTGCCAGCAGCCCCTTAGCGGGAGGGCCTACCTACAATGAGCAGTTCTTC.

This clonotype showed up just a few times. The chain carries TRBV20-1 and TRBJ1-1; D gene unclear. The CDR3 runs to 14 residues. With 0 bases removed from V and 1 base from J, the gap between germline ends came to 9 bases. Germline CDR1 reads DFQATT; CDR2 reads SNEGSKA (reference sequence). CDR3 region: CSARDRVRNTEAFF. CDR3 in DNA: TGCAGTGCTAGAGATCGTGTGAGGAACACTGAAGCTTTCTTT.

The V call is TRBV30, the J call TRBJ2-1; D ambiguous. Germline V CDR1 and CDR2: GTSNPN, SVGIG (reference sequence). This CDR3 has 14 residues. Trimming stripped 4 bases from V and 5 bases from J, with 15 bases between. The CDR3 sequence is CAWKVGFVHNEQFF. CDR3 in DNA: TGTGCCTGGAAGGTGGGTTTCGTGCACAATGAGCAGTTCTTC. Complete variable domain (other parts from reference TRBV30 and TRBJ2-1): SQTIHQWPATLVQPVGSPLSLECTVEGTSNPNLYWYRQAAGRGLQLLFYSVGIGQISSEVPQNLSASRPQDRQFILSSKKLLLSDSGFYLCAWKVGFVHNEQFFGPGTRLTVL.

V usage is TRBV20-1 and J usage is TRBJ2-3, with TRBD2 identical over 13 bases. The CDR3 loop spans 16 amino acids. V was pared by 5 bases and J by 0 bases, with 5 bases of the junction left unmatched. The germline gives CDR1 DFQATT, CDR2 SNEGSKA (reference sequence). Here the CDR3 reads CSALRTSGSSTDTQYF. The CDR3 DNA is TGCAGTGCTCTACGGACTAGCGGGAGTAGCACAGATACGCAGTATTTT.

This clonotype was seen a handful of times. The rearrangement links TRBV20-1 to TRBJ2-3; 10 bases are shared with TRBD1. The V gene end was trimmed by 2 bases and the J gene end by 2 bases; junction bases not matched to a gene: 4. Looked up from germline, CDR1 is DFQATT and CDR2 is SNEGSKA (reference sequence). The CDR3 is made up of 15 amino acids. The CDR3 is CSARPGQGFTDTQYF. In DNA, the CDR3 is TGCAGTGCTAGACCGGGACAGGGGTTCACAGATACGCAGTATTTT.

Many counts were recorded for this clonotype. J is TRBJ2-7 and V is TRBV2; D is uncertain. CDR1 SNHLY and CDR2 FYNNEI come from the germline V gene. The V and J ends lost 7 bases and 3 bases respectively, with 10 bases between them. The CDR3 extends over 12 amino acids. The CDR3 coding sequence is TGTGCCAGCAAGGTTGACTTCTACGAGCAGTACTTC. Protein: CASKVDFYEQYF.

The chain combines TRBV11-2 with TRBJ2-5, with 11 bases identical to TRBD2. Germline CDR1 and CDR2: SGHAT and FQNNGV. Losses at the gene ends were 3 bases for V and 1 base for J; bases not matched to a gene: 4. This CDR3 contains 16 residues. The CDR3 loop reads CASSLSLAGGQETQYF. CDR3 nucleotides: TGTGCCAGCAGCTTGAGCCTAGCGGGAGGCCAAGAGACCCAGTACTTC.

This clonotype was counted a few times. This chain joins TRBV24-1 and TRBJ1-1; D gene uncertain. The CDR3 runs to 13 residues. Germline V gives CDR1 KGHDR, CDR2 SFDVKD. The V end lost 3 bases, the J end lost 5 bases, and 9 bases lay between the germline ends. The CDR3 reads CATSDTLRTEAFF. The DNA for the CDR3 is TGTGCCACCAGTGATACCCTGCGAACTGAAGCTTTCTTT.

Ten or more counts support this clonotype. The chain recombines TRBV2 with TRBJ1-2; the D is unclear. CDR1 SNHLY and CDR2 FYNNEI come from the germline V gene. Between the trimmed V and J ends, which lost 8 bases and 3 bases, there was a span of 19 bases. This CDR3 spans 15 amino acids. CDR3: CASRRASPSHYGYTF. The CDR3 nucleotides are TGTGCCAGCCGACGGGCCTCGCCCTCCCACTATGGCTACACCTTC.

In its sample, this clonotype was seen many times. The CDR3 sequence is CASSVQSVYEQYF. Here the CDR3 DNA reads TGTGCCAGCAGCGTACAGTCAGTCTACGAGCAGTACTTC. This chain links TRBV7-2 with TRBJ2-7; D remains ambiguous. Germline V gene lookup returns CDR1 SGHTA and CDR2 FQGNSA. Trimming took off 5 bases at V and 3 bases at J, with 11 bases between the two ends. The CDR3 spans 13 residues.

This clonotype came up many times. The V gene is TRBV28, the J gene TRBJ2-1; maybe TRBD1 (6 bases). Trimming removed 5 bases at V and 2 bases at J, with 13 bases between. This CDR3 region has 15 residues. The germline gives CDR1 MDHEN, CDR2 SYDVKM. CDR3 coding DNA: TGTGCCAGCAGTACCCACAGGGTGGCCTACAATGAGCAGTTCTTC. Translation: CASSTHRVAYNEQFF. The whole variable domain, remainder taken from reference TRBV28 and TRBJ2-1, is DVKVTQSSRYLVKRTGEKVFLECVQDMDHENMFWYRQDPGLGLRLIYFSYDVKMKEKGDIPEGYSVSREKKERFSLILESASTNQTSMYLCASSTHRVAYNEQFFGPGTRLTVL.

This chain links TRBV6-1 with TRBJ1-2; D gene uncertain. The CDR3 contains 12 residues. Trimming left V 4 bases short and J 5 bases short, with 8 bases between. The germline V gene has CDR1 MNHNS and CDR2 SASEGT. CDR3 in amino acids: CASSVFGYGYTF. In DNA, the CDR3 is TGTGCCAGCAGTGTTTTTGGATATGGCTACACCTTC.

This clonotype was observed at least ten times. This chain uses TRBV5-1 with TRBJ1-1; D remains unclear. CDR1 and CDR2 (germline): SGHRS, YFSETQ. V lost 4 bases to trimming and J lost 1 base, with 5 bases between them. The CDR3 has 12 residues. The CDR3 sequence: CASSGRNTEAFF. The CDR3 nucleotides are TGCGCCAGCAGCGGGCGGAACACTGAAGCTTTCTTT.

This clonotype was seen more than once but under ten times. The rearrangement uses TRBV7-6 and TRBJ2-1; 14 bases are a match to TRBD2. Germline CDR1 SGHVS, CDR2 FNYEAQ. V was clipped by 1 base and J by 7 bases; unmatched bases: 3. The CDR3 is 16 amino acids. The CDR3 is CASSLEGTSGGNEQFF. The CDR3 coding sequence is TGTGCCAGCAGCTTAGAAGGGACTAGCGGGGGTAATGAGCAGTTCTTC.